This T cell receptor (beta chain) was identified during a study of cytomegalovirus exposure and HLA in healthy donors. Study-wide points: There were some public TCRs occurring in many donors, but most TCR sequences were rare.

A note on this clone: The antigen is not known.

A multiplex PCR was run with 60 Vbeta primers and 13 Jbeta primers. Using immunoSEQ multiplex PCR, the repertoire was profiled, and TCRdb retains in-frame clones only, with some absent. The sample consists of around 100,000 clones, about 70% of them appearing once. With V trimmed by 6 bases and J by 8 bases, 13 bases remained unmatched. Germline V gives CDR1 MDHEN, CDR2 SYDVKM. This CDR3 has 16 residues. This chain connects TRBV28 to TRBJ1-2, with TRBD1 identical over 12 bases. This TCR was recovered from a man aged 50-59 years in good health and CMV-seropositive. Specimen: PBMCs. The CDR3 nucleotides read TGTGCCAGCAGGGCTAGTCCGGGACAGGGGGCGGGAGGCTACACCTTC. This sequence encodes CASRASPGQGAGGYTF.